This T cell receptor (beta chain) was identified during a study of cytomegalovirus exposure and HLA in healthy donors. Points from the study as a whole: Most TCR sequences showed up rarely, but some public TCRs showed up in many donors. The classifier reportedly diagnosed cytomegalovirus status with high sensitivity and specificity. Listed as cytomegalovirus-associated were 164 TCR beta chains. A few CMV-associated chains proved CMV antigen-specific in vitro.

Data came from immunoSEQ multiplex PCR; TCRdb stores just in-frame clones and leaves some out. The data hold a few hundred thousand clones, with 85% to 95% observed a single time. About this clone: What it binds is not known.

In germline, CDR1 is MDHEN, CDR2 SYDVKM. CDR3 length: 15 residues. Trimming at V came to 3 bases and at J to 4 bases, leaving 6 bases not matched to a gene. This sequence was found in a woman younger than 35 in good health and CMV-seronegative. Material: PBMCs. The V call is TRBV28, the J call TRBJ2-7; the match to TRBD1 covers 10 bases. CDR3 DNA: TGTGCCAGCAGTTTTGGGGGACAGGGGACGTACGAGCAGTACTTC. This sequence encodes CASSFGGQGTYEQYF. The whole variable domain, filled in from reference TRBV28 and TRBJ2-7, reads DVKVTQSSRYLVKRTGEKVFLECVQDMDHENMFWYRQDPGLGLRLIYFSYDVKMKEKGDIPEGYSVSREKKERFSLILESASTNQTSMYLCASSFGGQGTYEQYFGPGTRLTVT.